The clone carrying this T cell receptor beta chain was seen a single time. This sample is part of a study of blood T cell repertoires in COVID-19. Across the study: T cells, B-cell-depleted T cells, or PBMCs provided the cDNA or gDNA that served as material.

The repertoire was sequenced with immunoSEQ multiplex PCR; TCRdb's copy has only in-frame clones and lacks some. The sample comprises 220,000 or so clones, roughly 84% of which are singletons, and approximately 5.1% rests with the top ten. With 7 bases removed from V and 7 bases from J, the gap between germline ends came to 19 bases. The CDR3 has 15 amino acids. CDR1 and CDR2 from the germline V gene are MNHNY and SVGAGI (reference sequence). The sample was peripheral blood. The sequence derives from a woman aged 60-70 years who had recovered from COVID-19. V gene TRBV6-6 combines with J gene TRBJ1-4, with no clear D. The CDR3 DNA reads TGTGCCAGCACTCCGACGGGCGGGATGGGTGAAAAACTGTTTTTT. Translating gives CASTPTGGMGEKLFF.